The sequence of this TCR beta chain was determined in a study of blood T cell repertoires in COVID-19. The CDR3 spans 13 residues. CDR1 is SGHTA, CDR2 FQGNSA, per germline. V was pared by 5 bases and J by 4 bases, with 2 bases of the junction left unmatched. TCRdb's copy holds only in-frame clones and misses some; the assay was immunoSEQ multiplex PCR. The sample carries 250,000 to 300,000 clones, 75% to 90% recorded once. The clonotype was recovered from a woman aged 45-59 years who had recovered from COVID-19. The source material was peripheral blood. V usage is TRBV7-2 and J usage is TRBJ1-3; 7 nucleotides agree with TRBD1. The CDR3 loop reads CASSTGQGNTIYF. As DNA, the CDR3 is TGTGCCAGCAGCACGGGACAGGGAAACACCATATATTTT.